Shown below are 29 T cell receptor beta chains from a single sample sequenced in a study of response to subunit inactivated influenza vaccine. Via MiXCR, TCRdb re-called the RT-PCR reads, giving one row per CDR3 protein. The sample lists about 780,000 distinct CDR3 sequences, 15% to 20% occurring once. The sequencing used PBMCs from blood, collected about 5 days after vaccination. These receptors all stem from a man aged 45-65 years who received an inactivated influenza vaccine.

This clonotype was counted between two and nine times. This chain joins TRBV18 and TRBJ1-5; D not certain. Germline loops: CDR1 KGHSH, CDR2 LQKENI. This CDR3 has 12 amino acids. V shed 3 bases and J shed 4 bases, with 4 bases lying between them. This CDR3 is CASSPVNQPQHF. The CDR3 nucleotides are TGTGCCAGCTCACCGGTAAATCAGCCCCAGCATTTT.

V gene TRBV20-1 combines with J gene TRBJ2-2; D is ambiguous. The CDR3 is made up of 13 amino acids. Germline values: CDR1 DFQATT, CDR2 SNEGSKA (reference sequence). Trimming pared 5 bases from V and 0 bases from J, leaving 7 bases between. CDR3 DNA: TGCAGTGCTCCCGCTCCGAACACCGGGGAGCTGTTTTTT. This translates into CSAPAPNTGELFF.

The chain employs TRBV6-2 or TRBV6-3 and TRBJ2-3, with no clear D. The CDR3 loop spans 14 amino acids. With 2 bases removed from V and 2 bases from J, the gap between germline ends came to 8 bases. Germline V gene data show CDR1 as MNHEY and CDR2 as SVGEGT. CDR3 coding DNA: TGTGCCAGCAGTTACGGGCTGCTCACAGATACGCAGTATTTT. It translates to CASSYGLLTDTQYF.

The chain employs TRBV5-1 and TRBJ2-7; D gene unclear. The CDR3 extends over 12 amino acids. The V and J ends lost 2 bases and 5 bases respectively, with 8 bases between them. Germline lookup yields CDR1 SGHRS and CDR2 YFSETQ. The CDR3 coding sequence is TGCGCCAGCAGCTTAACTTCCCACGAGCAGTACTTC. It translates to CASSLTSHEQYF.

Comments on this clonotype: One junction end disagrees with the germline gene, perhaps due to a read error. The chain joins TRBV19 to TRBJ2-2, with D perhaps matching TRBD2 (6 bases). This CDR3 has 14 amino acids. The germline CDR1 and CDR2 sequences are LNHDA and SQIVND (reference sequence). The chain's CDR3 is CASSITSPTGELYF. The CDR3 DNA follows: TGTGCCAGTAGTATTACTAGCCCCACCGGGGAGCTGTATTTT.

This clonotype appeared a few times. V and J are TRBV20-1 and TRBJ2-2, with D unclear. Between the trimmed V and J ends, which lost 0 bases and 4 bases, there was a span of 6 bases. The germline CDR1 and CDR2 sequences are DFQATT and SNEGSKA (reference sequence). This CDR3 comprises 13 residues. The CDR3 here is CSARDVLTGELFF. For the CDR3, the DNA is TGCAGTGCTAGAGACGTCCTCACCGGGGAGCTGTTTTTT.

A few counts support this clonotype. The rearrangement joins TRBV20-1 to TRBJ2-3, with D perhaps TRBD1 (6 bases). The length of the CDR3 is 14 residues. V dropped 4 bases and J dropped 4 bases, with 15 bases sitting between them. Germline V gene data show CDR1 as DFQATT and CDR2 as SNEGSKA (reference sequence). The CDR3 coding sequence is TGCAGTGCTAAGGGGGTGTGGGGAGCAGATACGCAGTATTTT. Its protein is CSAKGVWGADTQYF.

The rearrangement uses TRBV4-3 and TRBJ1-1; D gene ambiguous. The CDR3 runs 15 residues. V lost 0 bases, J lost 0 bases, and 8 bases lay in between. Germline CDR1 is LGHNA and CDR2 is YSLEER. Written as DNA, the CDR3 is TGCGCCAGCAGCCAAGATTTCCGGCTGAACACTGAAGCTTTCTTT. Residues: CASSQDFRLNTEAFF.

Many counts were recorded for this clonotype. The chain employs TRBV7-8 and TRBJ2-7; tentatively, D is TRBD2 (6 bases). There are 13 residues in the CDR3. The V end was cut by 5 bases, the J end by 3 bases, with 11 bases between. CDR1 is SGHVS, CDR2 FQNEAQ, per germline. The CDR3: CASSAGPLYEQYF. Written as DNA, the CDR3 is TGTGCCAGCAGCGCGGGACCTCTCTACGAGCAGTACTTC. Combining the CDR3 with reference TRBV7-8 and TRBJ2-7 gives the whole variable domain GAGVSQSPRYKVAKRGQDVALRCDPISGHVSLFWYQQALGQGPEFLTYFQNEAQLDKSGLPSDRFFAERPEGSVSTLKIQRTQQEDSAVYLCASSAGPLYEQYFGPGTRLTVT.

This clonotype has a single count. This rearrangement joins TRBV30 to TRBJ2-1; D unresolved. Trimming pared 0 bases from V and 6 bases from J, leaving 9 bases between. The CDR3 contains 13 residues. Germline V gene sequence: CDR1 GTSNPN, CDR2 SVGIG (reference sequence). For the CDR3, the DNA is TGTGCCTGGAGTGTTTCAGGCGGCAATGAGCAGTTCTTC. Protein sequence: CAWSVSGGNEQFF.

This clonotype has a handful of counts. J is TRBJ1-2 and V is TRBV7-9; D is perhaps TRBD1 (5 bases). The V end lost 0 bases, the J end lost 6 bases, and 11 bases lay between the germline ends. The germline CDR1 and CDR2 sequences are SEHNR and FQNEAQ (reference sequence). The length of the CDR3 is 14 residues. The CDR3 spells CASSLAEGPNGYTF. CDR3 nucleotides: TGTGCCAGCAGCTTAGCGGAGGGACCAAATGGCTACACCTTC.

The V gene is TRBV4-1, the J gene TRBJ1-1; D perhaps matches TRBD1 (6 bases). Between the trimmed V and J ends, which lost 1 base and 1 base, there was a span of 10 bases. The CDR3 runs to 15 residues. CDR1 and CDR2 (germline): MGHRA, YSYEKL. The CDR3 DNA is TGCGCCAGCAGCCAAGTGCCACAGGGGAACACTGAAGCTTTCTTT. This gives the protein CASSQVPQGNTEAFF.

The J gene is TRBJ1-1, the V gene TRBV30; D may be TRBD1 (6 bases). Looked up from germline, CDR1 is GTSNPN and CDR2 is SVGIG (reference sequence). This CDR3 is 13 amino acids long. Trimming shortened V by 3 bases and J by 7 bases, and 15 bases separated the two germline ends. The CDR3 DNA sequence: TGTGCCTGGAGCAACAGGGTTCGGAATGAAGCTTTCTTT. Translated: CAWSNRVRNEAFF.

The V gene is TRBV11-2, the J gene TRBJ2-2, with TRBD2 identical over 8 bases. The CDR3 spans 17 residues. Looked up from germline, CDR1 is SGHAT and CDR2 is FQNNGV. Germline trimming cut 6 bases from V and 1 base from J; bases unmatched to any gene: 10. CDR3 loop: CASRSTGGVKNTGELFF. CDR3 in DNA: TGTGCCAGCAGATCCACCGGGGGGGTTAAGAACACCGGGGAGCTGTTTTTT. Looking up the rest from reference TRBV11-2 and TRBJ2-2 gives the full variable domain: EAGVAQSPRYKIIEKRQSVAFWCNPISGHATLYWYQQILGQGPKLLIQFQNNGVVDDSQLPKDRFSAERLKGVDSTLKIQPAKLEDSAVYLCASRSTGGVKNTGELFFGEGSRLTVL.

This clonotype was counted only a few times. The gene calls are TRBV14 and TRBJ2-6; D not resolved. Trimming left V 4 bases short and J 1 base short, with 14 bases between. The CDR3 contains 17 residues. The germline gives CDR1 SGHDN, CDR2 FVKESK. The chain's CDR3 is CASSPRPGVSGANVLTF. CDR3 DNA: TGTGCCAGCAGCCCACGGCCTGGGGTTTCTGGGGCCAACGTCCTGACTTTC.

The chain uses TRBV11-2 and TRBJ2-2; 9 bases agree with TRBD1. Germline assignment: CDR1 SGHAT and CDR2 FQNNGV. The CDR3 length is 14 residues. V lost 5 bases, J lost 7 bases, and 5 bases stayed unmatched. The CDR3 bases are TGTGCCAGCAGCCGAGGGACAGGGCTCGGGGAGCTGTTTTTT. Its translation: CASSRGTGLGELFF.

The V and J genes are TRBV7-2 and TRBJ1-1; tentatively, D is TRBD1 (5 bases). CDR3 size: 14 residues. CDR1 and CDR2 (germline): SGHTA, FQGNSA. The V and J ends lost 2 bases and 1 base respectively, with 8 bases between them. As DNA, the CDR3 is TGTGCCAGCAGCTTAAAGACAGAGAACACTGAAGCTTTCTTT. This sequence encodes CASSLKTENTEAFF.

The gene calls are TRBV7-9 and TRBJ2-7; D uncertain. Germline V CDR1 and CDR2: SEHNR, FQNEAQ (reference sequence). This CDR3 is built from 14 residues. Trimming shortened V by 6 bases and J by 2 bases, and 14 bases separated the two germline ends. In DNA, the CDR3 is TGTGCCAGCAGGCAAGACATGGCGACCTACGAGCAGTACTTC. It yields the protein CASRQDMATYEQYF. The whole variable domain, remainder taken from reference TRBV7-9 and TRBJ2-7, is DTGVSQNPRHKITKRGQNVTFRCDPISEHNRLYWYRQTLGQGPEFLTYFQNEAQLEKSRLLSDRFSAERPKGSFSTLEIQRTEQGDSAMYLCASRQDMATYEQYFGPGTRLTVT.

This clonotype was seen ten or more times. The chain has TRBV20-1 and TRBJ2-2; D call uncertain. Trimming pared 3 bases from V and 0 bases from J, leaving 23 bases between. In germline, CDR1 is DFQATT, CDR2 SNEGSKA (reference sequence). This CDR3 region has 19 residues. The CDR3 region is CSARISPRKELANTGELFF. The CDR3 nucleotides are TGCAGTGCTAGGATTTCCCCTCGGAAAGAACTTGCGAACACCGGGGAGCTGTTTTTT.

The rearrangement joins TRBV4-1 to TRBJ2-1; D remains ambiguous. The CDR3 has 14 amino acids. Germline V gene sequence: CDR1 MGHRA, CDR2 YSYEKL. Trimming stripped 1 base from V and 8 bases from J, with 12 bases between. In nucleotides, the CDR3 is TGCGCCAGCAGCCAAGCCATTCGGGTACATGAGCAGTTCTTC. Protein: CASSQAIRVHEQFF.

The J gene is TRBJ1-6, the V gene TRBV6-4; tentatively, D is TRBD1 (6 bases). Germline V gene data show CDR1 as MRHNA and CDR2 as SNTAGT. Between the trimmed V and J ends, which lost 5 bases and 10 bases, there was a span of 12 bases. The CDR3 loop spans 13 amino acids. DNA for the CDR3: TGTGCCAGCAGTTTGGACAGTAGATCACCCCTCCACTTT. The encoded protein is CASSLDSRSPLHF.

This chain links TRBV3-1 with TRBJ2-1; D possibly matches TRBD1 or TRBD2 (5 bases each). The germline V gene has CDR1 LGHDT and CDR2 YNNKEL (reference sequence). V lost 4 bases to trimming and J lost 3 bases, with 10 bases between them. The CDR3 totals 14 residues. Here the CDR3 reads CASSRGGGYNEQFF. CDR3 coding DNA: TGTGCCAGCAGCCGCGGTGGGGGCTACAATGAGCAGTTCTTC.

This chain uses TRBV19 with TRBJ2-1; TRBD1 aligns across 11 bases. The CDR3 loop spans 15 amino acids. V lost 4 bases to trimming and J lost 4 bases; unmatched junction nucleotides: 3. Germline CDR1 and CDR2: LNHDA and SQIVND (reference sequence). The CDR3 coding sequence is TGTGCCAGTAGTAGGACAGGGGGCGGGTACAATGAGCAGTTCTTC. Residues: CASSRTGGGYNEQFF.

The chain has TRBV20-1 and TRBJ2-2; 10 bases are shared with TRBD2. Germline CDR1 DFQATT, CDR2 SNEGSKA (reference sequence). The CDR3 is made up of 14 amino acids. The V and J ends lost 6 bases and 9 bases, in that order; junction bases with no gene match: 10. The CDR3 protein is CSATTGTSVRELFF. In DNA form, the CDR3 reads TGCAGTGCCACTACCGGGACTAGCGTGAGGGAGCTGTTTTTT.

The rearrangement links TRBV5-1 to TRBJ2-3, with no clear D. V was cut by 2 bases and J by 2 bases, with 9 bases left in between. Looked up from germline, CDR1 is SGHRS and CDR2 is YFSETQ. This CDR3 is 14 amino acids long. The CDR3 nucleotides read TGCGCCAGCAGCTTCGGACCACACACAGATACGCAGTATTTT. Protein sequence: CASSFGPHTDTQYF.

This clonotype was seen at least ten times. The CDR3 loop is CSVSGTGGSETQYF. CDR3 nucleotide sequence: TGCAGCGTCTCCGGGACAGGGGGCTCAGAGACCCAGTACTTC. The genes are TRBV29-1 and TRBJ2-5; 12 nucleotides align to TRBD1. The junction had 6 bases not matched to a gene; V was cut back by 6 bases and J by 4 bases. Germline lookup yields CDR1 SQVTM and CDR2 ANQGSEA. The CDR3 length is 14 residues.

This clonotype was counted between two and nine times. This sequence joins TRBV12-3 or TRBV12-4 and TRBJ1-1; no clear D gene. Between the trimmed V and J ends, which lost 7 bases and 1 base, there was a span of 13 bases. CDR3 length: 14 amino acids. The CDR3 here is CASTGFRPNTEAFF. Here the CDR3 DNA reads TGTGCCAGCACGGGTTTTCGACCGAACACTGAAGCTTTCTTT.

Only one count was recorded for this clonotype. The chain links TRBV7-3 to TRBJ2-1, with TRBD2 identical over 10 bases. Germline CDR1 and CDR2: SGHTA and FQGTGA. The trim removed 0 bases at V and 15 bases at J, leaving 8 bases unmatched. This CDR3 has 14 residues. The CDR3 loop reads CASSLTKQREGRFF. CDR3 coding DNA: TGTGCCAGCAGCTTAACGAAACAGCGGGAGGGTAGGTTCTTC.

There are a few counts of this clonotype. In DNA, the CDR3 is TGTGCCAGCAGCTTGGCCCCATCGAGCTCCTACAATGAGCAGTTCTTC. This gives the protein CASSLAPSSSYNEQFF. The V call is TRBV5-5, the J call TRBJ2-1, with unresolved D. The germline gives CDR1 SGHKS, CDR2 YYEKEE (reference sequence). V was shortened by 0 bases and J by 0 bases, with 10 bases between the two germline ends. CDR3 length: 16 residues.